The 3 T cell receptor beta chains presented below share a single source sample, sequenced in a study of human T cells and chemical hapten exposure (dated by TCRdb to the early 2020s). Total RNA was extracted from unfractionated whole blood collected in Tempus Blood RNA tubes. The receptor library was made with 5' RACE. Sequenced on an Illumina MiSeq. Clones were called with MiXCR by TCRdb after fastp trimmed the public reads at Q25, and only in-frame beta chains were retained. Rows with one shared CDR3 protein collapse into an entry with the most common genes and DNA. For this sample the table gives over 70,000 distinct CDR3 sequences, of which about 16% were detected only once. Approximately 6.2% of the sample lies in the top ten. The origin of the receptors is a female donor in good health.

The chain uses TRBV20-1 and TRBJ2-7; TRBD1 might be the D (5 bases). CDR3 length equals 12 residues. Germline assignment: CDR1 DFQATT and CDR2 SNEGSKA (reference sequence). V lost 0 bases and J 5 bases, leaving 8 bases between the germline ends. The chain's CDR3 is CSARDRVNEQYF. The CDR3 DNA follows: TGCAGTGCTAGAGACAGGGTGAACGAGCAGTACTTC.

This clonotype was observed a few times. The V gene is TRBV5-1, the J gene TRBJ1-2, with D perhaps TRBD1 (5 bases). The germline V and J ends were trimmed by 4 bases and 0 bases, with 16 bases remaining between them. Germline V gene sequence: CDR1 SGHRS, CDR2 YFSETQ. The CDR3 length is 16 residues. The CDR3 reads CASSGDVPGANYGYTF. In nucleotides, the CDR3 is TGCGCCAGCAGCGGGGACGTCCCCGGGGCTAACTATGGCTACACCTTC.

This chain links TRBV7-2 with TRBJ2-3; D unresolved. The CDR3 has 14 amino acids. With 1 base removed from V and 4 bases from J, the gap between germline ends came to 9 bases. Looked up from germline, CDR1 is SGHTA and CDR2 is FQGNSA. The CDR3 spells CASSLGWASDTQYF. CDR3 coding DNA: TGTGCCAGCAGCTTAGGGTGGGCCTCAGATACGCAGTATTTT.